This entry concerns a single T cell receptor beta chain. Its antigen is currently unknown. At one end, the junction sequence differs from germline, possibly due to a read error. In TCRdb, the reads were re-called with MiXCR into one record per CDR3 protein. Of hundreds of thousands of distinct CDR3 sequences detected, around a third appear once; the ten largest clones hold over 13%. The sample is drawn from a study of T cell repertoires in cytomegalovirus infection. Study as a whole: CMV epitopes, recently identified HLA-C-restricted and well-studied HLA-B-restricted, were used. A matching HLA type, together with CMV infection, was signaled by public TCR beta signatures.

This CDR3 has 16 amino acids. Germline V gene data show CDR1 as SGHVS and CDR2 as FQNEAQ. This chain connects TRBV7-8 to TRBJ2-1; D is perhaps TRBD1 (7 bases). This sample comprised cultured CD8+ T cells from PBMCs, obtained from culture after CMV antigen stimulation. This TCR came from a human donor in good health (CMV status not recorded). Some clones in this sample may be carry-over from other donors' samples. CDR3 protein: CANSLRGGGYHNEQFF. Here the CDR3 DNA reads TGTGCCAACAGCTTACGAGGAGGGGGCTATCACAATGAGCAGTTCTTC.